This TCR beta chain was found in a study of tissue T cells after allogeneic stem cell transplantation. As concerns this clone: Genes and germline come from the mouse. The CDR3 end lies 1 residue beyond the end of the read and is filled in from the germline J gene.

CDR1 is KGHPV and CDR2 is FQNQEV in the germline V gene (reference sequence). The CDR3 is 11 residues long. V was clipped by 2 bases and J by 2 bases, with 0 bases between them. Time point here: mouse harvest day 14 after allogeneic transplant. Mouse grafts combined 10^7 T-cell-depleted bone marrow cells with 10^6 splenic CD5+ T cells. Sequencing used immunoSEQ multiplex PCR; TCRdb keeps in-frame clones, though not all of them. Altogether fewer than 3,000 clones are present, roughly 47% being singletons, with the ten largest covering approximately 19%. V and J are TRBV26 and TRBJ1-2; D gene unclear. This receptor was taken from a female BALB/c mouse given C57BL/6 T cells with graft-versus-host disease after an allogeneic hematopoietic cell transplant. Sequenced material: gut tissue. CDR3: CASSLNSDYTF. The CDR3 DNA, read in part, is TGTGCCAGCAGTCTGAACTCCGACTACACC.